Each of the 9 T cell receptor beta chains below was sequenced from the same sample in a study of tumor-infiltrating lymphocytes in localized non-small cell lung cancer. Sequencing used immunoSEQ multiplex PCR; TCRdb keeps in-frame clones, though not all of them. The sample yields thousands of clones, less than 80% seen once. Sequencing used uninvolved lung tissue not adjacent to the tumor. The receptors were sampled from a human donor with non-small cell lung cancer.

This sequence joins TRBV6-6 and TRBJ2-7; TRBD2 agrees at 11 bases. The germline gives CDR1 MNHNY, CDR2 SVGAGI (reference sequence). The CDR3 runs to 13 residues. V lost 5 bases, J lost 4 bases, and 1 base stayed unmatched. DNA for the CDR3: TGTGCCAGCAGTGGACTAGCGGGTTACGAGCAGTACTTC. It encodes CASSGLAGYEQYF.

The CDR3 protein is CASSLVGTSGTQYF. In DNA, the CDR3 is TGTGCCAGCAGCTTAGTTGGGACTAGCGGGACCCAGTACTTC. The chain carries TRBV11-3 and TRBJ2-5, with 11 bases that match TRBD2. The CDR3 runs to 14 residues. The germline gives CDR1 SGHNT, CDR2 YENEEA. Trimming took 1 base from V and 7 from J; bases not matched to a gene: 2. Combining the CDR3 with reference TRBV11-3 and TRBJ2-5 gives the whole variable domain EAGVVQSPRYKIIEKKQPVAFWCNPISGHNTLYWYLQNLGQGPELLIRYENEEAVDDSQLPKDRFSAERLKGVDSTLKIQPAELGDSAVYLCASSLVGTSGTQYFGPGTRLLVL.

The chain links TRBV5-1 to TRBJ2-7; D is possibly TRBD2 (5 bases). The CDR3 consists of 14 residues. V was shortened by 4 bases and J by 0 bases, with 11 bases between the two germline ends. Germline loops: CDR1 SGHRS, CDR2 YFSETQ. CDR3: CASSLVGGSYEQYF. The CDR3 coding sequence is TGCGCCAGCAGCCTCGTCGGAGGCTCCTACGAGCAGTACTTC.

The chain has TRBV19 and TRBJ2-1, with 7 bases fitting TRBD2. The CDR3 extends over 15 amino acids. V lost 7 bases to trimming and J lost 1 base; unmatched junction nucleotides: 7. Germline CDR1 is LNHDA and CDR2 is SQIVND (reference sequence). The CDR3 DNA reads TGTGCCAGTAACGTCGCGGGAGAGTCCTACAATGAGCAGTTCTTC. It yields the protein CASNVAGESYNEQFF.

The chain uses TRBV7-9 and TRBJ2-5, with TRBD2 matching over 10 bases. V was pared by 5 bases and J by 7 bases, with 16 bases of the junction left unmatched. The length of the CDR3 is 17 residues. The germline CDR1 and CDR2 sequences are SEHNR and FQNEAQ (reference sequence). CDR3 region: CASSTWTSGGTKGTQYF. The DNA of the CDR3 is TGTGCCAGCAGCACCTGGACTAGCGGAGGTACTAAGGGGACCCAGTACTTC. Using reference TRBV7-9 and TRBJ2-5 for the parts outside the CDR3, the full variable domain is DTGVSQNPRHKITKRGQNVTFRCDPISEHNRLYWYRQTLGQGPEFLTYFQNEAQLEKSRLLSDRFSAERPKGSFSTLEIQRTEQGDSAMYLCASSTWTSGGTKGTQYFGPGTRLLVL.

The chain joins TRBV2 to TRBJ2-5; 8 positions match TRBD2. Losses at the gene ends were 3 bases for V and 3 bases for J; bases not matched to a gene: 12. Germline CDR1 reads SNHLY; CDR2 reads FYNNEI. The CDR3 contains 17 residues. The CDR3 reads CASSEPERTSGKETQYF. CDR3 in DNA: TGTGCCAGCAGTGAGCCGGAGCGAACTAGCGGTAAAGAGACCCAGTACTTC.

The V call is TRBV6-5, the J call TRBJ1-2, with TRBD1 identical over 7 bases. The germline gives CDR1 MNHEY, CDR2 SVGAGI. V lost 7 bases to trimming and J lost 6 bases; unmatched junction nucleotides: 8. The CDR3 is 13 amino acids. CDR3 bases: TGTGCCAGCACCAGGGGGAGAGGTGATGGCTACACCTTC. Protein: CASTRGRGDGYTF.

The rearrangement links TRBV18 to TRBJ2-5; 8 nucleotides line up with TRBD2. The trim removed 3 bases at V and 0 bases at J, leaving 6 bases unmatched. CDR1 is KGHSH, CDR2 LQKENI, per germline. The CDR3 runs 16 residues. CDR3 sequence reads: CASSPRSGSHQETQYF. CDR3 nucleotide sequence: TGTGCCAGCTCACCGCGAAGCGGGAGTCACCAAGAGACCCAGTACTTC.

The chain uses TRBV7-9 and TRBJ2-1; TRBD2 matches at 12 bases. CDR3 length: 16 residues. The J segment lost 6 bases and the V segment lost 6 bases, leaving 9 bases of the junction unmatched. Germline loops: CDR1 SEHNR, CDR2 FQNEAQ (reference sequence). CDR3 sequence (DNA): TGTGCCAGCAGGATGGAGACTAGCGGGAGACGCAATGAGCAGTTCTTC. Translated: CASRMETSGRRNEQFF.